The entry that follows covers one T cell receptor (beta chain) sequence. What it recognizes is unknown. Mouse names are used for the genes. The read halts 1 residue ahead of the CDR3 end, with the missing end drawn from the germline J gene. The germline V gene encodes CDR1 SNHLY and CDR2 FYNGKV (reference sequence). With 3 bases removed from V and 4 bases from J, the gap between germline ends came to 6 bases. The CDR3 consists of 13 residues. This entry comes from a study of tissue T cells after allogeneic stem cell transplantation. General study results and limits: The study did not identify alloreactive or antigen-specific tissue TCRs, and some clones might be persisting host cells. In patients and mice, blood and spleen missed much of tissue repertoire.

CDR3 sequences, V/J genes, frequencies and template counts came from survey-depth TCRbeta sequencing. Assay: immunoSEQ multiplex PCR; the TCRdb copy retains only in-frame clones and omits some. The table includes about 48,000 clones, approximately 70% detected once. Sequenced material: sorted cells pooled from one or two spleens. The chain links TRBV3 to TRBJ1-4, with D hard to call. This TCR came from a pool of C57BL/6 mice in good health. Incomplete CDR3 DNA: TGTGCCAGCAGCTTTGACAACAACGAAAGATTATTT. This sequence encodes CASSFDNNERLF. The full CDR3 protein is CASSFDNNERLFF.